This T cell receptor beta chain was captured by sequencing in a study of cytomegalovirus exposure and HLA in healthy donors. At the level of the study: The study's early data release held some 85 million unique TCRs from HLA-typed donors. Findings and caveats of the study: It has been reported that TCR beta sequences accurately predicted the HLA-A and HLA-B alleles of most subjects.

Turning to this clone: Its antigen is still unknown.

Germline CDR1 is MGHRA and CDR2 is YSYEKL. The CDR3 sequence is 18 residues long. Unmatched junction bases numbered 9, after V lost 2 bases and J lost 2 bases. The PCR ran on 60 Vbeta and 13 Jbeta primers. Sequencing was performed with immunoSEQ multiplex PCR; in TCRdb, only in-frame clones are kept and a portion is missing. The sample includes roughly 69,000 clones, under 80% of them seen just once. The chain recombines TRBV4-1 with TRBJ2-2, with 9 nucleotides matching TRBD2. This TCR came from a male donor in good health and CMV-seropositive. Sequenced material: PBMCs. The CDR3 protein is CASSQSGYLAGNTGELFF. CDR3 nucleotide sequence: TGCGCCAGCAGCCAATCGGGTTATCTAGCGGGAAACACCGGGGAGCTGTTTTTT.